The clone carrying this TCR beta chain was counted once. Its antigen is still unknown. Assay used: immunoSEQ multiplex PCR; TCRdb lists only in-frame clones, some missing. Of around 160,000 clones listed, around 94% were seen once; the top ten hold about 0.6%. The data belong to a study of T cell responses to AZD1222 COVID-19 vaccine. On the study more broadly: Pooled in the analysis were second doses at about 4 or about 12 weeks.

V lost 5 bases, J lost 1 base, and 11 bases lay in between. The CDR3 has 14 amino acids. Germline lookup yields CDR1 MNHEY and CDR2 SVGAGI. Study observations and caveats: Regions 160-218 and 743-854 dominated among vaccine-associated CD4 TCRs spanning spike.

The rearrangement uses TRBV6-5 and TRBJ2-5, with D hard to call. The sequencing used peripheral blood, collected on day 0 of AZD1222 vaccination. The sequence derives from an adult in good health. The CDR3 loop is CASSPGPLQETQYF. The CDR3 bases are TGTGCCAGCAGTCCCGGCCCCCTCCAAGAGACCCAGTACTTC.